Each of the 27 T cell receptor beta chains below was sequenced from the same sample in a study of blood T cell repertoires in COVID-19. The table came from immunoSEQ multiplex PCR; TCRdb's copy has only in-frame clones and leaves some out. Among 320,000 or so clones listed, around nine tenths were seen once. The specimen was PBMCs or T cells enriched from blood (not recorded which). Receptor source: a man aged 25-45 years who had recovered from COVID-19.

The rearrangement joins TRBV27 to TRBJ1-2, with TRBD1 matching 11 bases. There are 16 residues in the CDR3. V lost 5 bases to trimming and J lost 5 bases; unmatched junction nucleotides: 10. Looked up from germline, CDR1 is MNHEY and CDR2 is SMNVEV (reference sequence). For the CDR3, the DNA is TGTGCCAGCAGTCCAAGTTTAGGGACAGGGGGTTATGGCTACACCTTC. Translated, it gives CASSPSLGTGGYGYTF.

The J gene is TRBJ1-3, the V gene TRBV18; 9 bases are shared with TRBD1. The CDR3 totals 17 residues. The ends lost 3 bases at V and 4 bases at J; junction bases unmatched: 10. The germline V gene encodes CDR1 KGHSH and CDR2 LQKENI. CDR3 bases: TGTGCCAGCTCACCCACAGGGGGCGCATCGGACGGAAACACCATATATTTT. Residues: CASSPTGGASDGNTIYF.

V gene TRBV7-9 combines with J gene TRBJ1-5; 12 bases fit TRBD1. Germline V lookup: CDR1 SEHNR, CDR2 FQNEAQ (reference sequence). J gave up 11 bases and V 5 bases, and 10 bases lay outside the gene matches. The CDR3 runs to 15 residues. The CDR3 DNA reads as TGTGCCAGCAGCCCGGGGACAGGGGGCGCCCGGGCCCAGCATTTT. The encoded protein is CASSPGTGGARAQHF.

The chain joins TRBV2 to TRBJ2-1; TRBD1 aligns across 9 bases. The germline V gene encodes CDR1 SNHLY and CDR2 FYNNEI. V gave up 3 bases and J gave up 9 bases; unmatched junction bases: 3. The CDR3 is made up of 13 amino acids. The CDR3 loop reads CASSDRTGAEQFF. The DNA of the CDR3 is TGTGCCAGCAGTGACCGGACAGGGGCTGAGCAGTTCTTC.

The rearrangement joins TRBV6-5 to TRBJ1-1; 9 nucleotides align to TRBD1. V shed 6 bases and J 5 bases; nucleotides not matched to a gene: 7. The CDR3 length is 14 residues. Germline-derived CDR1 and CDR2 are MNHEY and SVGAGI. DNA for the CDR3: TGTGCCAGCAGCCCGGGACAGGGAAGGACTGAAGCTTTCTTT. Translating it yields CASSPGQGRTEAFF.

The J gene is TRBJ2-7, the V gene TRBV7-8, with 11 positions matching TRBD1. Germline V gene data show CDR1 as SGHVS and CDR2 as FQNEAQ. V dropped 5 bases and J dropped 3; count of bases not matched to a gene: 3. The CDR3 spans 14 residues. In nucleotides, the CDR3 is TGTGCCAGCAGCGCTGGGACAGGGGGCTACGAGCAGTACTTC. It encodes CASSAGTGGYEQYF.

CDR3 DNA sequence: TGCGCCAGCAGCCTAATTTGGGCCGTTTCCTACAATGAGCAGTTCTTC. As protein: CASSLIWAVSYNEQFF. J is TRBJ2-1 and V is TRBV4-1; D not certain. Germline loops: CDR1 MGHRA, CDR2 YSYEKL. V lost 4 bases to trimming and J lost 1 base, with 14 bases between them. This CDR3 has 16 residues.

The chain joins TRBV24-1 to TRBJ2-3, with a tentative D call TRBD1 (6 bases). The CDR3 sequence is 15 residues long. Between the trimmed V and J ends, which lost 6 bases and 2 bases, there was a span of 14 bases. Germline V gene sequence: CDR1 KGHDR, CDR2 SFDVKD. For the CDR3, the DNA is TGTGCCACCAGTTTAGACACAGGGTCCACAGATACGCAGTATTTT. As protein: CATSLDTGSTDTQYF.

The gene calls are TRBV5-1 and TRBJ1-6; D is unresolved. V shed 3 bases and J shed 7 bases, with 8 bases lying between them. CDR3 length: 13 residues. Germline values: CDR1 SGHRS, CDR2 YFSETQ. In DNA form, the CDR3 reads TGCGCCAGCAGCTCGATTCAGAATTCACCCCTCCACTTT. Protein sequence: CASSSIQNSPLHF.

This clone was detected only once. The chain couples TRBV28 to TRBJ1-5, with 7 bases matching TRBD1. The germline V gene encodes CDR1 MDHEN and CDR2 SYDVKM. CDR3 length: 14 residues. Germline trimming cut 5 bases from V and 1 base from J; bases unmatched to any gene: 2. In nucleotides, the CDR3 is TGTGCCAGCAGTGAGACAGGGAGCAATCAGCCCCAGCATTTT. Translated: CASSETGSNQPQHF.

The chain carries TRBV7-9 and TRBJ2-5; D may be TRBD1 (6 bases). The CDR3 spans 13 residues. Germline CDR1 is SEHNR and CDR2 is FQNEAQ (reference sequence). Trimming removed 3 bases from V and 5 bases from J, with 10 bases in between. CDR3 sequence (DNA): TGTGCCAGCAGCTTTCTGCAGGGGGAGACCCAGTACTTC. Residues: CASSFLQGETQYF. Together with reference TRBV7-9 and TRBJ2-5, the CDR3 gives the full variable domain: DTGVSQNPRHKITKRGQNVTFRCDPISEHNRLYWYRQTLGQGPEFLTYFQNEAQLEKSRLLSDRFSAERPKGSFSTLEIQRTEQGDSAMYLCASSFLQGETQYFGPGTRLLVL.

The chain employs TRBV6-5 and TRBJ1-4, with D hard to call. The CDR3 extends over 13 amino acids. The germline V and J ends were trimmed by 6 bases and 0 bases, with 5 bases remaining between them. Germline V gene sequence: CDR1 MNHEY, CDR2 SVGAGI. As DNA, the CDR3 is TGTGCCAGCAGGCGTGCAACTAATGAAAAACTGTTTTTT. Its translation: CASRRATNEKLFF.

The chain is built from TRBV4-1 and TRBJ2-5, with 7 bases identical to TRBD1. The CDR3 spans 14 residues. J lost 5 bases, V lost 1 base, and 4 bases had no gene match. Germline V lookup: CDR1 MGHRA, CDR2 YSYEKL. DNA for the CDR3: TGCGCCAGCAGCCAAGGACAGGGCGGGGAGACCCAGTACTTC. Its protein product is CASSQGQGGETQYF.

The rearrangement uses TRBV10-3 and TRBJ2-7, with 8 positions matching TRBD1. Germline V gives CDR1 ENHRY, CDR2 SYGVKD. The CDR3 has 14 amino acids. V lost 6 bases, J lost 3 bases, and 7 bases stayed unmatched. CDR3 coding DNA: TGTGCCATCAGGGGGACAGGTAGAAGCTACGAGCAGTACTTC. This sequence encodes CAIRGTGRSYEQYF.

This chain joins TRBV5-4 and TRBJ2-5, with TRBD1 as a possible D gene (6 bases). V lost 0 bases and J lost 5, with 14 bases in between. This CDR3 spans 15 amino acids. The germline V gene encodes CDR1 SGHNT and CDR2 YYREEE (reference sequence). The CDR3 DNA reads TGTGCCAGCAGCTTGGAATGGGACAAGGGGGAGACCCAGTACTTC. Its protein product is CASSLEWDKGETQYF.

For the CDR3, the DNA is TGTGCCGGCGGAGACAGGGTTATGGGAGGCTACACCTTC. This codes for CAGGDRVMGGYTF. V is TRBV5-4 and J is TRBJ1-2; 7 nucleotides align to TRBD1. The germline gives CDR1 SGHNT, CDR2 YYREEE (reference sequence). V shed 10 bases, J shed 8 bases, and the junction held 14 bases outside the gene matches. The length of the CDR3 is 13 residues.

The gene calls are TRBV4-2 and TRBJ2-7; 9 nucleotides line up with TRBD2. Germline lookup yields CDR1 LGHNA and CDR2 YNFKEQ. Trimming at V came to 0 bases and at J to 6 bases, leaving 15 bases not matched to a gene. The CDR3 has 18 residues. CDR3 sequence reads: CASSQDPGVSGGGTEQYF. The CDR3 region has the DNA TGTGCCAGCAGCCAAGACCCCGGGGTTAGCGGGGGCGGGACCGAGCAGTACTTC.

V is TRBV4-2 and J is TRBJ1-1; D is unclear. Trimming took off 2 bases at V and 1 base at J, with 8 bases between the two ends. This CDR3 is 14 amino acids long. In germline, CDR1 is LGHNA, CDR2 YNFKEQ. The CDR3 is CASSQTVWNTEAFF. Here the CDR3 DNA reads TGTGCCAGCAGCCAAACTGTATGGAACACTGAAGCTTTCTTT.

The CDR3 nucleotides are TGCGCCAGCAGCTTGGCGACAGGGCCCTATAATTCACCCCTCCACTTT. Encoded protein: CASSLATGPYNSPLHF. J is TRBJ1-6 and V is TRBV5-1, with TRBD1 matching over 7 bases. The V gene's germline CDR1 is SGHRS and CDR2 YFSETQ. The CDR3 consists of 16 residues. The ends lost 0 bases at V and 2 bases at J; junction bases unmatched: 2.

The rearrangement joins TRBV30 to TRBJ2-4; D might be TRBD2 (7 bases). Between the trimmed V and J ends, which lost 1 base and 0 bases, there was a span of 13 bases. This CDR3 has 16 amino acids. The germline V gene has CDR1 GTSNPN and CDR2 SVGIG (reference sequence). CDR3 DNA sequence: TGTGCCTGGAGTGGGGGGGGGCACCTAGCCAAAAACATTCAGTACTTC. Translating gives CAWSGGGHLAKNIQYF.

The J gene is TRBJ1-4, the V gene TRBV7-9; TRBD1 agrees at 7 bases. Germline CDR1 reads SEHNR; CDR2 reads FQNEAQ (reference sequence). The junction had 8 bases not matched to a gene; V was cut back by 5 bases and J by 8 bases. The CDR3 runs 14 residues. The CDR3 is CASSPGTVWEKLFF. The CDR3 bases are TGTGCCAGCAGCCCCGGGACAGTCTGGGAAAAACTGTTTTTT.

The J gene is TRBJ2-7, the V gene TRBV11-2; TRBD2 matches at 8 bases. The germline CDR1 and CDR2 sequences are SGHAT and FQNNGV. CDR3 size: 15 residues. Trimming removed 5 bases from V and 2 bases from J; junction bases left unmatched: 8. The CDR3 spells CASSDKAGGTYEQYF. The DNA for the CDR3 is TGTGCCAGCAGCGATAAGGCGGGGGGCACCTACGAGCAGTACTTC.

This clone has just one count. CDR3 sequence: CASSVDRDGTSTDTQYF. CDR3 nucleotide sequence: TGTGCCAGCAGCGTAGACAGGGACGGAACTAGCACAGATACGCAGTATTTT. The chain has TRBV9 and TRBJ2-3; TRBD1 might be the D (6 bases). Trimming cost V 0 bases and J 0 bases, with 14 bases left between them. Germline CDR1 is SGDLS and CDR2 is YYNGEE. The length of the CDR3 is 17 residues.

The V call is TRBV10-2, the J call TRBJ1-2, with D perhaps matching TRBD1 (6 bases). With 4 bases removed from V and 4 bases from J, the gap between germline ends came to 10 bases. Germline CDR1 is WSHSY and CDR2 is SAAADI. CDR3 length: 13 amino acids. The chain's CDR3 is CASSVTGTYGYTF. CDR3 sequence (DNA): TGCGCCAGCAGTGTTACAGGGACCTATGGCTACACCTTC.

The CDR3 loop is CASTIFTGGAGELFF. The CDR3 nucleotides read TGTGCCAGCACGATCTTTACAGGGGGGGCCGGGGAGCTGTTTTTT. V usage is TRBV2 and J usage is TRBJ2-2; tentative D call: TRBD1 (8 bases). V shed 7 bases and J shed 6 bases, with 18 bases lying between them. CDR3 length: 15 residues. Germline lookup yields CDR1 SNHLY and CDR2 FYNNEI.

This clone was detected once. The V and J genes are TRBV5-1 and TRBJ1-4; a weak D match, TRBD1 (5 bases). V was pared by 4 bases and J by 0 bases, with 13 bases between. CDR1 is SGHRS, CDR2 YFSETQ, per germline. The CDR3 consists of 16 residues. The CDR3, as DNA: TGCGCCAGCAGCGGGGCGCCTATTGCAACTAATGAAAAACTGTTTTTT. Protein: CASSGAPIATNEKLFF. Looking up the rest from reference TRBV5-1 and TRBJ1-4 gives the full variable domain: KAGVTQTPRYLIKTRGQQVTLSCSPISGHRSVSWYQQTPGQGLQFLFEYFSETQRNKGNFPGRFSGRQFSNSRSEMNVSTLELGDSALYLCASSGAPIATNEKLFFGSGTQLSVL.

The chain joins TRBV27 to TRBJ2-1; 11 bases match TRBD1. Germline values: CDR1 MNHEY, CDR2 SMNVEV (reference sequence). The CDR3 has 14 residues. The J segment lost 10 bases and the V segment lost 6 bases, leaving 8 bases of the junction unmatched. CDR3 amino acids: CASSVPGQGGEQFF. The CDR3 DNA reads TGTGCCAGCAGCGTTCCGGGACAGGGGGGAGAGCAGTTCTTC.